A single sample is the source of the 30 T cell receptor beta chains below, sequenced in a study of identical twins. From the 5' RACE reads, TCRdb called clonotypes with MiXCR, one entry per CDR3 protein. The repertoire holds some 1,600,000 distinct CDR3 sequences, around a third seen once, with about 0.27% in the top ten. Material for sequencing was cord blood. These TCRs come from a newborn girl in good health.

Regarding this clonotype: A read error may account for a junction end that differs from germline. The genes are TRBV20-1 and TRBJ2-3; 10 nucleotides match TRBD2. The CDR3 runs 14 residues. Germline CDR1 is DFQATT and CDR2 is SNEGSKA (reference sequence). The CDR3 nucleotides are TGCACTGCTCTGACTAGCGGGCTCACAGATACGCAGTATTTT. Protein: CTALTSGLTDTQYF.

This clonotype was counted once. The chain carries TRBV29-1 and TRBJ1-2, with D possibly being TRBD1 (5 bases). The CDR3 runs to 14 residues. Germline lookup yields CDR1 SQVTM and CDR2 ANQGSEA. V lost 5 bases and J 5 bases, leaving 18 bases between the germline ends. The CDR3 spells CSVSVPGRRYGYTF. The CDR3 nucleotides are TGCAGCGTTTCGGTTCCAGGGAGGAGATATGGCTACACCTTC.

Concerning this clonotype: Germline is not matched at one junction end, which may reflect a read error. The V and J genes are TRBV5-1 and TRBJ2-6, with 10 nucleotides matching TRBD1. Germline-derived CDR1 and CDR2 are SGHRS and YFSETQ. The CDR3 is 18 amino acids. CDR3 region: CASSITGQGSPGANALTF. The CDR3 DNA reads as TGCGCCAGCAGCATTACGGGACAGGGGAGCCCTGGGGCCAACGCCCTGACTTTC. Looking up the rest from reference TRBV5-1 and TRBJ2-6 gives the full variable domain: KAGVTQTPRYLIKTRGQQVTLSCSPISGHRSVSWYQQTPGQGLQFLFEYFSETQRNKGNFPGRFSGRQFSNSRSEMNVSTLELGDSALYLCASSITGQGSPGANALTFGAGSRLTVL.

J is TRBJ1-2 and V is TRBV11-2; no firm D call. V was clipped by 0 bases and J by 5 bases, with 7 bases between them. From germline, CDR1 is SGHAT and CDR2 FQNNGV. This CDR3 has 13 residues. In DNA, the CDR3 is TGTGCCAGCAGCTTAGATATCGGATATGGCTACACCTTC. Encoded protein: CASSLDIGYGYTF.

The rearrangement links TRBV5-1 to TRBJ2-1; 11 bases align to TRBD2. This CDR3 comprises 15 residues. J lost 10 bases, V lost 4 bases, and 10 bases had no gene match. Germline V CDR1 and CDR2: SGHRS, YFSETQ. The CDR3 DNA reads as TGCGCCAGCAGCCCCGAACTAGCGGGAGTACCCGAGCAGTTCTTC. This gives the protein CASSPELAGVPEQFF.

The chain couples TRBV20-1 to TRBJ2-1; 7 nucleotides align to TRBD2. The ends lost 6 bases at V and 2 bases at J; junction bases unmatched: 7. Germline lookup yields CDR1 DFQATT and CDR2 SNEGSKA (reference sequence). The CDR3 is made up of 14 amino acids. The CDR3 loop reads CSAMRAGAYNEQFF. Written as DNA, the CDR3 is TGCAGTGCCATGCGGGCGGGGGCCTACAATGAGCAGTTCTTC.

The chain carries TRBV13 and TRBJ1-3; TRBD1 aligns across 7 bases. CDR3 length: 15 residues. V lost 3 bases and J lost 4; bases outside the gene matches: 6. Germline-derived CDR1 and CDR2 are PRHDT and FYEKMQ (reference sequence). This chain's CDR3 is CASSFEGARGNTIYF. In DNA, the CDR3 is TGTGCCAGCAGCTTCGAGGGGGCGAGGGGAAACACCATATATTTT.

The chain couples TRBV3-1 to TRBJ2-5, with D possibly being TRBD2 (6 bases). Looked up from germline, CDR1 is LGHDT and CDR2 is YNNKEL (reference sequence). V was trimmed by 4 bases and J by 7 bases, leaving 16 bases between them. The CDR3 length is 14 residues. The CDR3: CASSRTGGAMTQYF. CDR3 coding DNA: TGTGCCAGCAGCCGGACCGGCGGGGCCATGACCCAGTACTTC.

V gene TRBV20-1 combines with J gene TRBJ1-5, with D possibly being TRBD1 (5 bases). V was pared by 6 bases and J by 5 bases, with 11 bases between. This CDR3 comprises 12 residues. Germline V gene sequence: CDR1 DFQATT, CDR2 SNEGSKA (reference sequence). The CDR3 spells CSAGTDDQPQHF. DNA of the CDR3: TGCAGTGCCGGGACGGATGATCAGCCCCAGCATTTT.

J is TRBJ2-7 and V is TRBV3-1, with 8 bases aligning to TRBD1. The end of the DNA is better explained by TRBJ2-4, so the J call may be wrong. In germline, CDR1 is LGHDT, CDR2 YNNKEL (reference sequence). The CDR3 totals 15 residues. Here the CDR3 reads CASSQAAGGGNIQYF. The CDR3 nucleotides are TGTGCCAGCAGCCAAGCTGCAGGGGGCGGGAACATTCAGTACTTC.

This clonotype has just a few counts. CDR3 nucleotide sequence: TGCGCCAGCAGCCTCCGTGGGGAAAGGAACACTGAAGCTTTCTTT. Its translation: CASSLRGERNTEAFF. The chain links TRBV5-1 to TRBJ1-1; D is undetermined. Trimming left V 4 bases short and J 1 base short, with 14 bases between. This CDR3 contains 15 residues. The germline gives CDR1 SGHRS, CDR2 YFSETQ.

CDR3 sequence: CATRDRGRNYGYTF. Here the CDR3 DNA reads TGTGCCACCAGGGACAGGGGGCGGAACTATGGCTACACCTTC. This chain uses TRBV27 with TRBJ1-2; 12 bases are shared with TRBD1. Trimming took 10 bases from V and 2 from J; bases not matched to a gene: 5. Germline loops: CDR1 MNHEY, CDR2 SMNVEV (reference sequence). The CDR3 has 14 amino acids.

This clonotype has just a few counts. At one boundary the junction diverges from the germline segment, which might be a read error. The chain joins TRBV2 to TRBJ2-3, with 11 bases matching TRBD2. The CDR3 has 19 residues. Per the germline V gene, CDR1 is SNHLY and CDR2 is FYNNEI. The CDR3 spells CASSELRLAGRNRTDTQYF. For the CDR3, the DNA is TGTGCTAGCAGTGAACTTAGACTAGCGGGACGGAACCGCACAGATACGCAGTATTTT. The entire variable domain, with the rest obtained from reference TRBV2 and TRBJ2-3, is as follows: EPEVTQTPSHQVTQMGQEVILRCVPISNHLYFYWYRQILGQKVEFLVSFYNNEISEKSEIFDDQFSVERPDGSNFTLKIRSTKLEDSAMYFCASSELRLAGRNRTDTQYFGPGTRLTVL.

CDR3 region: CSARTYRSSYNSPLHF. CDR3 DNA sequence: TGCAGTGCGAGAACGTACAGAAGCTCCTATAATTCACCCCTCCACTTT. This chain links TRBV20-1 with TRBJ1-6, with D unclear. The CDR3 sequence is 16 residues long. Germline lookup yields CDR1 DFQATT and CDR2 SNEGSKA (reference sequence). V shed 6 bases and J shed 0 bases, with 15 bases lying between them.

This clonotype came up a few times. V and J are TRBV10-3 and TRBJ2-5; the match to TRBD2 covers 9 bases. This CDR3 contains 15 residues. V lost 2 bases to trimming and J lost 11 bases; unmatched junction nucleotides: 12. Germline assignment: CDR1 ENHRY and CDR2 SYGVKD. The CDR3 DNA reads TGTGCCATCAGTGAGGGGGGACTAGCAGCCCCAGGGCAGTACTTC. This gives the protein CAISEGGLAAPGQYF.

The chain combines TRBV4-2 with TRBJ2-5, with TRBD2 identical over 10 bases. There are 17 residues in the CDR3. V was pared by 4 bases and J by 5 bases, with 13 bases of the junction left unmatched. Germline lookup yields CDR1 LGHNA and CDR2 YNFKEQ. CDR3 in amino acids: CASSREESSGRRETQYF. In nucleotides, the CDR3 is TGTGCCAGCAGCCGAGAAGAGTCTAGCGGGAGACGGGAGACCCAGTACTTC.

The sample holds a few counts of this clonotype. V usage is TRBV6-6 and J usage is TRBJ2-7; 7 bases map to TRBD1. This CDR3 has 15 amino acids. The germline V gene has CDR1 MNHNY and CDR2 SVGAGI (reference sequence). With V trimmed by 4 bases and J by 1 base, 7 bases remained unmatched. The CDR3 is CASSSRETGSYEQYF. In DNA form, the CDR3 reads TGTGCCAGCAGTTCCCGCGAGACAGGGTCCTACGAGCAGTACTTC.

In its sample, this clonotype was seen many times. This chain connects TRBV28 to TRBJ2-7; 7 bases are a match to TRBD1. Per germline, CDR1 MDHEN and CDR2 SYDVKM. Germline trimming cut 2 bases from V and 2 bases from J; bases unmatched to any gene: 6. The CDR3 is 15 amino acids. CDR3 nucleotide sequence: TGTGCCAGCAGTTTAGGGGGACAGTACCCCTACGAGCAGTACTTC. Translated, it gives CASSLGGQYPYEQYF.

This clonotype was observed a few times. The chain uses TRBV3-1 and TRBJ2-1; 9 bases align to TRBD2. There are 17 residues in the CDR3. V shed 5 bases, J shed 5 bases, and the junction held 13 bases outside the gene matches. Germline lookup yields CDR1 LGHDT and CDR2 YNNKEL (reference sequence). The DNA for the CDR3 is TGTGCCAGCAGCTCCTCGCCGGGACTAGCTAATCACAATGAGCAGTTCTTC. The encoded protein is CASSSSPGLANHNEQFF.

This clonotype was recorded many times. V is TRBV29-1 and J is TRBJ2-5; TRBD1 might be the D (5 bases). The J call is doubtful: the DNA matches TRBJ2-7 better. The CDR3 contains 14 residues. Per germline, CDR1 SQVTM and CDR2 ANQGSEA. The CDR3, as DNA: TGCAGCGTTGTTACACTGGGGCGGCCTTACGAGCAGTACTTC. Its translation: CSVVTLGRPYEQYF.

This chain connects TRBV28 to TRBJ1-6; 12 nucleotides agree with TRBD1. CDR1 and CDR2 (germline): MDHEN, SYDVKM. V shed 5 bases, J shed 9 bases, and the junction held 8 bases outside the gene matches. The CDR3 sequence is 16 residues long. The CDR3 DNA reads TGTGCCAGCAGTCCAGGGACAGGGGGCAGGGGTTCACCCCTCCACTTT. Amino acid sequence: CASSPGTGGRGSPLHF. Full variable domain (rest looked up from reference TRBV28 and TRBJ1-6): DVKVTQSSRYLVKRTGEKVFLECVQDMDHENMFWYRQDPGLGLRLIYFSYDVKMKEKGDIPEGYSVSREKKERFSLILESASTNQTSMYLCASSPGTGGRGSPLHFGNGTRLTVT.

This clonotype was detected a few times. The chain uses TRBV15 and TRBJ2-1, with no clear D. The V end was cut by 1 base, the J end by 10 bases, with 5 bases between. CDR1 and CDR2 from the germline V gene are LNHNV and YYDKDF (reference sequence). The CDR3 runs 11 residues. CDR3 protein: CATSRGQEQFF. CDR3 DNA sequence: TGTGCCACCAGCAGAGGACAAGAGCAGTTCTTC.

The chain combines TRBV28 with TRBJ2-1; 7 positions match TRBD2. CDR1 MDHEN and CDR2 SYDVKM come from the germline V gene. With 2 bases clipped from V and 7 bases from J, the junction kept 11 bases outside the gene matches. The CDR3 consists of 16 residues. This chain's CDR3 is CASSLRKRELYNEQFF. The CDR3 DNA follows: TGTGCCAGCAGTTTACGAAAGCGGGAACTATATAATGAGCAGTTCTTC. The whole variable domain, filled in from reference TRBV28 and TRBJ2-1, reads DVKVTQSSRYLVKRTGEKVFLECVQDMDHENMFWYRQDPGLGLRLIYFSYDVKMKEKGDIPEGYSVSREKKERFSLILESASTNQTSMYLCASSLRKRELYNEQFFGPGTRLTVL.

This chain links TRBV4-1 with TRBJ1-1; D gene ambiguous. The CDR3 has 13 residues. Per the germline V gene, CDR1 is MGHRA and CDR2 is YSYEKL. V lost 0 bases and J 7 bases, leaving 9 bases between the germline ends. The CDR3 nucleotides read TGCGCCAGCAGCCAAGATCGGCGTATTGAAGCTTTCTTT. Translated: CASSQDRRIEAFF.

This clonotype occurred a few times. V usage is TRBV7-2 and J usage is TRBJ2-2; D is undetermined. V was shortened by 3 bases and J by 2 bases, with 7 bases between the two germline ends. Germline assignment: CDR1 SGHTA and CDR2 FQGNSA. The CDR3 has 14 residues. Here the CDR3 DNA reads TGTGCCAGCAGCTTCGTCGAAAACACCGGGGAGCTGTTTTTT. This sequence encodes CASSFVENTGELFF. The full variable domain, its missing parts supplied by reference TRBV7-2 and TRBJ2-2, is GAGVSQSPSNKVTEKGKDVELRCDPISGHTALYWYRQSLGQGLEFLIYFQGNSAPDKSGLPSDRFSAERTGGSVSTLTIQRTQQEDSAVYLCASSFVENTGELFFGEGSRLTVL.

This clonotype was counted between two and nine times. The chain links TRBV6-6 to TRBJ2-5; TRBD2 aligns across 10 bases. Germline CDR1 is MNHNY and CDR2 is SVGAGI (reference sequence). The CDR3 spans 15 residues. V lost 3 bases, J lost 0 bases, and 1 base stayed unmatched. The CDR3 region is CASSYSGGYQETQYF. The CDR3 DNA reads as TGTGCCAGCAGTTATAGCGGGGGGTACCAAGAGACCCAGTACTTC.

The V and J genes are TRBV3-1 and TRBJ2-3, with 10 nucleotides matching TRBD2. The CDR3 runs 16 residues. V gave up 1 base and J gave up 7 bases; unmatched junction bases: 8. Germline assignment: CDR1 LGHDT and CDR2 YNNKEL (reference sequence). The CDR3 nucleotides read TGTGCCAGCAGCCAAGCTAGGGGACTAGCGACACATACGCAGTATTTT. This translates into CASSQARGLATHTQYF.

V is TRBV5-1 and J is TRBJ2-7; 11 positions agree with TRBD2. Germline-derived CDR1 and CDR2 are SGHRS and YFSETQ. CDR3 length: 15 amino acids. The V segment lost 4 bases and the J segment 5 bases; nucleotides outside the gene matches: 8. The CDR3 bases are TGCGCCAGCAGCACAGGGACTAGCGGAACCCACGAGCAGTACTTC. Residues: CASSTGTSGTHEQYF.

This chain joins TRBV20-1 and TRBJ1-2, with D perhaps TRBD1 (6 bases). Trimming took 3 bases from V and 4 from J, leaving 15 bases between them. The germline CDR1 and CDR2 sequences are DFQATT and SNEGSKA (reference sequence). This CDR3 is built from 14 residues. The chain's CDR3 is CSASRGSPFYGYTF. The CDR3 DNA reads TGCAGTGCTAGTAGGGGGTCTCCTTTCTATGGCTACACCTTC.

This clonotype appeared a few times. The chain combines TRBV11-2 with TRBJ1-1, with TRBD1 matching over 7 bases. Germline trimming cut 4 bases from V and 11 bases from J; bases unmatched to any gene: 10. Looked up from germline, CDR1 is SGHAT and CDR2 is FQNNGV. This CDR3 contains 13 residues. The chain's CDR3 is CASSSTTGTVAFF. The DNA for the CDR3 is TGTGCCAGCAGCTCTACGACAGGGACGGTGGCTTTCTTT.